The 16 T cell receptor beta chains below come from one sample, sequenced in a study of OX40 agonist ivuxolimab in advanced cancers. Sequenced by immunoSEQ multiplex PCR; TCRdb stores in-frame clones only, minus some. The profile shows 65,000 to 80,000 clones, approximately 88% of them singletons. Sequenced here: CD4+ or CD8+ T cells sorted from blood, sampled in a trial of the OX40 agonist ivuxolimab. Every receptor here comes from an adult with an advanced solid tumor such as melanoma, head and neck, liver or kidney cancer.

The chain employs TRBV29-1 and TRBJ2-5; 7 bases map to TRBD2. With the DNA end fitting TRBJ2-7 better, the J assignment may be wrong. CDR1 SQVTM and CDR2 ANQGSEA come from the germline V gene. This CDR3 spans 14 amino acids. CDR3: CSVRRLADSYEQYF. The DNA for the CDR3 is TGCAGCGTTCGGCGGCTAGCGGACTCCTACGAGCAGTACTTC.

V gene TRBV5-1 combines with J gene TRBJ2-5; 7 nucleotides match TRBD2. V lost 4 bases and J lost 5; bases outside the gene matches: 8. Germline lookup yields CDR1 SGHRS and CDR2 YFSETQ. The CDR3 covers 14 residues. CDR3 sequence (DNA): TGCGCCAGCAGCCCCTCCATGGGGGGGGAGACCCAGTACTTC. It is translated as CASSPSMGGETQYF.

The chain is built from TRBV6-5 and TRBJ1-4, with 7 positions matching TRBD1. V trimming: 6 bases; J trimming: 11 bases; junction bases outside the gene matches: 12. The germline gives CDR1 MNHEY, CDR2 SVGAGI. CDR3 length: 14 residues. The CDR3 sequence is CASSPTGFGVKLFF. The CDR3 nucleotides are TGTGCCAGCAGCCCGACAGGGTTCGGTGTGAAACTGTTTTTT.

The chain joins TRBV28 to TRBJ1-4; D possibly corresponds to TRBD1 (5 bases). Trimming took 7 bases from V and 7 from J, leaving 13 bases between them. CDR1 MDHEN and CDR2 SYDVKM come from the germline V gene. CDR3 size: 13 residues. Here the CDR3 reads CASTLGGSEKLFF. CDR3 DNA: TGTGCCAGCACCCTGGGGGGAAGTGAAAAACTGTTTTTT.

The chain uses TRBV4-1 and TRBJ1-5, with D uncertain. The CDR3 is made up of 14 amino acids. Deletions cut 4 bases from V and 2 bases from J, with 9 bases between. Per the germline V gene, CDR1 is MGHRA and CDR2 is YSYEKL. The CDR3 bases are TGCGCCAGCAGCCCCGTGCCCGGCAATCAGCCCCAGCATTTT. This encodes CASSPVPGNQPQHF.

The gene calls are TRBV19 and TRBJ2-7, with TRBD1 matching 7 bases. The germline V gene encodes CDR1 LNHDA and CDR2 SQIVND (reference sequence). V lost 2 bases to trimming and J lost 2 bases; unmatched junction nucleotides: 9. The CDR3 contains 16 residues. This CDR3 is CASSIHPGQATYEQYF. CDR3 nucleotide sequence: TGTGCCAGTAGTATACACCCAGGACAGGCCACCTACGAGCAGTACTTC.

This clone was recorded once. V usage is TRBV11-3 and J usage is TRBJ1-1, with a tentative D call TRBD1 (6 bases). The CDR3 consists of 14 residues. The V gene lost 5 bases and the J gene lost 6 bases, with 16 bases spanning the gap. Germline CDR1 and CDR2: SGHNT and YENEEA. The DNA of the CDR3 is TGTGCCAGCAGCCTCAGGGGACGGGACGCTGAAGCTTTCTTT. Encoded protein: CASSLRGRDAEAFF.

CDR3 sequence (DNA): TGTGCCAGCAGCTTTGGGGGGGAAGAGACCCAGTACTTC. Protein product: CASSFGGEETQYF. The chain carries TRBV7-2 and TRBJ2-5, with 7 bases that match TRBD2. The germline V gene has CDR1 SGHTA and CDR2 FQGNSA. The V and J ends lost 3 bases and 3 bases, in that order; junction bases with no gene match: 1. The CDR3 extends over 13 amino acids. Based on the CDR3 plus reference TRBV7-2 and TRBJ2-5, the full variable domain is GAGVSQSPSNKVTEKGKDVELRCDPISGHTALYWYRQSLGQGLEFLIYFQGNSAPDKSGLPSDRFSAERTGGSVSTLTIQRTQQEDSAVYLCASSFGGEETQYFGPGTRLLVL.

This sequence joins TRBV27 and TRBJ2-5, with 7 positions matching TRBD2. The CDR3 is 15 amino acids. V shed 7 bases and J 5 bases; nucleotides not matched to a gene: 13. In germline, CDR1 is MNHEY, CDR2 SMNVEV (reference sequence). CDR3 nucleotide sequence: TGTGCCAGCACGGGGGGAGGGAGAACCAGGGAGACCCAGTACTTC. Amino acid sequence: CASTGGGRTRETQYF.

This clone appeared a few times. The J gene is TRBJ1-2, the V gene TRBV6-1, with a weak D call TRBD1 (6 bases). Trimming removed 2 bases from V and 8 bases from J, with 15 bases in between. The CDR3 spans 14 residues. The germline V gene encodes CDR1 MNHNS and CDR2 SASEGT. This CDR3 reads CASSELQGSTGYTF. CDR3 coding DNA: TGTGCCAGCAGTGAACTTCAGGGGTCCACGGGCTACACCTTC.

The V and J genes are TRBV30 and TRBJ1-3, with D unclear. The CDR3 totals 14 residues. Trimming stripped 3 bases from V and 3 bases from J, with 12 bases between. The V gene's germline CDR1 is GTSNPN and CDR2 SVGIG (reference sequence). The CDR3 DNA sequence: TGTGCCTGGAGCGCGACGGCGGGTGGAAACACCATATATTTT. It specifies CAWSATAGGNTIYF.

The CDR3 spells CSVGTPGETQYF. CDR3 sequence (DNA): TGCAGCGTGGGCACCCCGGGGGAGACCCAGTACTTC. J is TRBJ2-5 and V is TRBV29-1; D may be TRBD2 (5 bases). This CDR3 has 12 amino acids. The germline V gene encodes CDR1 SQVTM and CDR2 ANQGSEA. The ends were cut back, 6 bases at V and 5 bases at J, with 13 bases in the middle.

The chain combines TRBV5-4 with TRBJ1-1; D is uncertain. The CDR3 extends over 15 amino acids. Germline CDR1 and CDR2: SGHNT and YYREEE (reference sequence). Trimming took off 1 base at V and 7 bases at J, with 17 bases between the two ends. The CDR3 DNA follows: TGTGCCAGCAGCTTGTTCTCTAACGAGGAGGATGAAGCTTTCTTT. This encodes CASSLFSNEEDEAFF.

CDR3: CASSPLQSGEKLFF. CDR3 coding DNA: TGTGCCAGCAGCCCCCTCCAGAGTGGTGAAAAACTGTTTTTT. The J gene is TRBJ1-4, the V gene TRBV14; D remains unclear. Germline V gene sequence: CDR1 SGHDN, CDR2 FVKESK. The CDR3 runs 14 residues. V lost 4 bases and J 7 bases, leaving 13 bases between the germline ends.

The chain combines TRBV7-8 with TRBJ2-7, with 8 bases matching TRBD2. The germline V gene encodes CDR1 SGHVS and CDR2 FQNEAQ. V lost 5 bases, J lost 5 bases, and 11 bases stayed unmatched. CDR3 length equals 15 residues. The CDR3 loop reads CASSAARSGSHEQYF. The CDR3 region has the DNA TGTGCCAGCAGCGCCGCTAGGAGCGGGAGTCACGAGCAGTACTTC.

This chain links TRBV7-8 with TRBJ2-7; the D is unclear. The germline CDR1 and CDR2 sequences are SGHVS and FQNEAQ. This CDR3 has 13 amino acids. V gave up 6 bases and J gave up 0 bases, with 9 bases separating them. This CDR3 reads CASRRSGSYEQYF. CDR3 in DNA: TGTGCCAGCAGACGTTCAGGCTCCTACGAGCAGTACTTC.